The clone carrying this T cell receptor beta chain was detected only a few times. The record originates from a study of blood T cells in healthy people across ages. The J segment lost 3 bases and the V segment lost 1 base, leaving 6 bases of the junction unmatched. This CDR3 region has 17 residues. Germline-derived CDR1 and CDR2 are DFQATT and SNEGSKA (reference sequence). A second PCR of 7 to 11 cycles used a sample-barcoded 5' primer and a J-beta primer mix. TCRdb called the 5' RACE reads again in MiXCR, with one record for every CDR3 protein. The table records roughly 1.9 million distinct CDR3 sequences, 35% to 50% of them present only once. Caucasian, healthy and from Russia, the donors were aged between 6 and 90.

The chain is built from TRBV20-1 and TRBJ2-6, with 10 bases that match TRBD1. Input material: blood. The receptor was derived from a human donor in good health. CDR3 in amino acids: CSARVGTGDFGANVLTF. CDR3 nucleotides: TGCAGTGCTAGAGTTGGGACAGGGGATTTTGGGGCCAACGTCCTGACTTTC.